Listed here are 6 T cell receptor beta chains from one sample, sequenced in a study of Ad26.COV2.S vaccination and SARS-CoV-2 variants (dated by TCRdb to about 2021). Receptor libraries were prepared by the immunoSEQ multiplex PCR assay. In TCRdb, the immuneACCESS table is reduced to in-frame sequences with V and J assigned. These tables do not hold every clone; where another copy was compared, an unresolved V gene accounts for under half, and the others remain unexplained. The sample table records 87,000 or so clones; about four fifths of these occur just once. Together, the top ten hold approximately 15% of the sample. Per the publication, the time point label means: individuals recovered from natural SARS-CoV-2 infection. Source: peripheral blood, taken after recovery from COVID-19. All receptors come from a human donor who had recovered from COVID-19.

The chain is built from TRBV12-3 or TRBV12-4 and TRBJ1-2, with D possibly being TRBD1 (5 bases). CDR3 length: 12 amino acids. Deletions cut 6 bases from V and 8 bases from J, with 13 bases between. The CDR3 DNA reads as TGTGCCAGCAGCCTCCGGGACGGAGGCTACACCTTC. This gives the protein CASSLRDGGYTF.

This rearrangement joins TRBV28 to TRBJ2-7; tentatively, D is TRBD1 (6 bases). The CDR3 sequence is 14 residues long. V was trimmed by 1 base and J by 2 bases, leaving 9 bases between them. Germline-derived CDR1 and CDR2 are MDHEN and SYDVKM. The CDR3 region has the DNA TGTGCCAGCAGTTTATTCCAGGGGACCTACGAGCAGTACTTC. Translation: CASSLFQGTYEQYF.

This clone was counted a single time. This rearrangement joins TRBV27 to TRBJ1-1; D gene uncertain. V lost 4 bases and J 1 base, leaving 7 bases between the germline ends. This CDR3 has 13 residues. Germline CDR1 is MNHEY and CDR2 is SMNVEV (reference sequence). The CDR3 spells CASSWRGNTEAFF. The CDR3 bases are TGTGCCAGCAGTTGGCGGGGGAACACTGAAGCTTTCTTT.

This clone was counted between two and nine times. The rearrangement uses TRBV3-1 (or the pseudogene TRBV3-2) and TRBJ1-5, with a possible D match to TRBD1 (5 bases). The V gene's germline CDR1 is LGHDT and CDR2 YNNKEL (reference sequence). V lost 1 base to trimming and J lost 4 bases, with 11 bases between them. CDR3 length: 15 residues. The CDR3 is CASSQVQGRNQPQHF. The CDR3 DNA follows: TGTGCCAGCAGCCAAGTCCAGGGCAGGAATCAGCCCCAGCATTTT.

The chain links TRBV28 to TRBJ2-7; unclear D gene. Trimming left V 5 bases short and J 2 bases short, with 13 bases between. Per the germline V gene, CDR1 is MDHEN and CDR2 is SYDVKM. This CDR3 is built from 14 residues. The CDR3 reads CASSPLTETYEQYF. CDR3 coding DNA: TGTGCCAGCAGTCCCCTGACGGAGACCTACGAGCAGTACTTC.

This clone was observed a single time. The genes are TRBV25-1 and TRBJ2-1, with a weak D call TRBD2 (5 bases). V was clipped by 5 bases and J by 10 bases, with 9 bases between them. Germline loops: CDR1 MGHDK, CDR2 SYGVNS. The CDR3 sequence is 11 residues long. The CDR3 DNA follows: TGTGCCAGCAGTCCACTAGAGGAGCAGTTCTTC. Protein sequence: CASSPLEEQFF. Complete variable domain (other parts from reference TRBV25-1 and TRBJ2-1): EADIYQTPRYLVIGTGKKITLECSQTMGHDKMYWYQQDPGMELHLIHYSYGVNSTEKGDLSSESTVSRIRTEHFPLTLESARPSHTSQYLCASSPLEEQFFGPGTRLTVL.